These T cell receptor beta chains were read from a single sample in a study of T cell responses to AZD1222 COVID-19 vaccine. Measured with immunoSEQ multiplex PCR; TCRdb has only the in-frame clones, and not every one. The sample records some 74,000 clones, 90% being singletons. The input for sequencing was peripheral blood, taken 28 days after the second AZD1222 dose. All receptors derive from an adult who received the AZD1222 COVID-19 vaccine. CDR3s include the opening cysteine and the closing phenylalanine or tryptophan.

CASSIRPVAGGSPLHF | TRBV19
CASSRQSGSAFF | TRBV28
CATSTDPAYEQYF | TRBV15
CASSATGGNQPQHF | TRBV25-1
CAWSGGPNTGELFF | TRBV30
CASDRENEKLFF | TRBV2
CASSLLGVSNQPQHF | TRBV27
CASGSQVLNTEAFF | TRBV6-5
CASSQNGGGQAETQYF | TRBV14
CASSHNSGQSAYEQYF | TRBV27
CASSYPSGGAYNEQFF | TRBV7-9
CASSAGTGNFWELFF | TRBV6-5
CASSGTSGGWDTQYF | TRBV3-1/TRBV3-2
CASSRAGGRVAQYF | TRBV18
CASSQAGPQTGRDGYTF | TRBV4-2
CASSYDAGGVSYNEQFF | TRBV5-1
CASSLDIFSGNTIYF | TRBV28
CASSVGWGNTEAFF | TRBV9
CASSPPGRRGELCGYTF | TRBV3-1/TRBV3-2
CASSEQAYNEQFF | TRBV6-2/TRBV6-3
CASSDDVGAPQETQYF | TRBV6-4
CASSPGGGAADTQYF | TRBV7-3
CASSELNTEAFF | TRBV6-1